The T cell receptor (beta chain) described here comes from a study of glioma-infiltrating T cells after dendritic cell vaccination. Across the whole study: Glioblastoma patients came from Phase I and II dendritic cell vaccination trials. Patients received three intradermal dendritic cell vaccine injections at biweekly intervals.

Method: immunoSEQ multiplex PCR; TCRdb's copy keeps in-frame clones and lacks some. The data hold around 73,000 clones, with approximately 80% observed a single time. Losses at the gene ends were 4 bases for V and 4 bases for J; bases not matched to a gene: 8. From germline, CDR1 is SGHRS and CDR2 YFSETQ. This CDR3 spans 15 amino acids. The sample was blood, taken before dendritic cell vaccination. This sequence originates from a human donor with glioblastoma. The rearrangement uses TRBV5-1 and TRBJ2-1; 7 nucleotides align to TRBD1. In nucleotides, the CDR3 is TGCGCCAGCAGCACGTACCGGGACAGTTACAATGAGCAGTTCTTC. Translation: CASSTYRDSYNEQFF.